Shown below are 2 T cell receptor beta chains from a single sample sequenced in a study of OX40 agonist ivuxolimab in advanced cancers. The protocol was immunoSEQ multiplex PCR, while the TCRdb copy is restricted to in-frame clones and leaves out a portion. Here the sample spans about 50,000 clones, approximately 84% being singletons. This sample comprised CD4+ or CD8+ T cells sorted from blood, obtained in a trial of the OX40 agonist ivuxolimab. The receptors stem from an adult with an advanced solid tumor such as melanoma, head and neck, liver or kidney cancer.

The J gene is TRBJ2-5, the V gene TRBV4-2, with 8 bases lining up with TRBD1. With the DNA end fitting TRBJ2-7 better, the J assignment may be wrong. Germline V gene lookup returns CDR1 LGHNA and CDR2 YNFKEQ. The CDR3 spans 13 residues. CDR3 sequence (DNA): TGTGCCAGCAGCCCGGACAGGGTTCGCGAGCAGTACTTC. Residues: CASSPDRVREQYF.

V gene TRBV5-6 combines with J gene TRBJ2-5, with TRBD2 matching 9 bases. The germline V gene has CDR1 SGHDT and CDR2 YYEEEE. With 3 bases clipped from V and 5 bases from J, the junction kept 5 bases outside the gene matches. This CDR3 is 14 amino acids long. The CDR3 sequence is CASSSKRGAETQYF. CDR3 nucleotides: TGTGCCAGCAGCTCCAAGCGGGGGGCGGAGACCCAGTACTTC.